The 21 T cell receptor beta chains below were found in one sample sequenced in a study of T cell repertoires in cytomegalovirus infection (dated by TCRdb to between 2018 and 2021). These reads were obtained on an Illumina HiSeq 1500. Clones were called with MiXCR by TCRdb after fastp trimmed the public reads at Q25, and only in-frame beta chains were retained. Each CDR3 protein appears once, grouped with its most common genes and DNA. Here the sample has roughly 640,000 distinct CDR3 sequences; 20% to 25% occur a single time. Jointly, the top ten make up around 7.6% of the sample. Sequenced material: CD8+ T cells from PBMCs. The receptor source for this set is a human donor in good health (CMV status not recorded). Some clones in this sample may be carry-over from other donors' samples.

This chain uses TRBV7-3 with TRBJ2-2; D is perhaps TRBD1 or TRBD2 (5 bases each). The V and J ends lost 6 bases and 3 bases respectively, with 14 bases between them. The CDR3 sequence is 15 residues long. Germline V CDR1 and CDR2: SGHTA, FQGTGA. The CDR3 loop is CASRNLGTDTGELFF. For the CDR3, the DNA is TGTGCCAGCAGAAACTTGGGGACGGACACCGGGGAGCTGTTTTTT.

This chain links TRBV6-2 or TRBV6-3 with TRBJ1-3, with D possibly matching TRBD1 (5 bases). Germline loops: CDR1 MNHEY, CDR2 SVGEGT. V was clipped by 0 bases and J by 6 bases, with 15 bases between them. The CDR3 extends over 16 amino acids. The DNA of the CDR3 is TGTGCCAGCAGTTACTCGGACATAGGCCGTCCAAACACCATATATTTT. This gives the protein CASSYSDIGRPNTIYF.

This clonotype was seen many times. V is TRBV10-3 and J is TRBJ1-1, with 9 positions matching TRBD1. The CDR3 consists of 15 residues. V lost 6 bases and J lost 1; bases outside the gene matches: 6. From germline, CDR1 is ENHRY and CDR2 SYGVKD. DNA for the CDR3: TGTGCCATCAGGGGGACAGGGCCCCAGAACACTGAAGCTTTCTTT. Amino acids: CAIRGTGPQNTEAFF.

This clonotype was seen a handful of times. V usage is TRBV14 and J usage is TRBJ2-1; tentative D call: TRBD2 (6 bases). There are 13 residues in the CDR3. The V gene's germline CDR1 is SGHDN and CDR2 FVKESK. The V gene lost 4 bases and the J gene lost 8 bases, with 12 bases spanning the gap. In DNA form, the CDR3 reads TGTGCCAGCAGCCTTAGACTAGACTATGAGCAGTTCTTC. Its protein is CASSLRLDYEQFF.

About this clonotype: One end of the junction fails to match germline, which may point to a read error. This chain links TRBV20-1 with TRBJ2-4; TRBD2 matches at 8 bases. Per the germline V gene, CDR1 is DFQATT and CDR2 is SNEGSKA (reference sequence). This CDR3 has 15 residues. DNA for the CDR3: TGCAGTGCGAACCGGGGGGGTCGGGCCAAAAACATTCAGCACTTC. Its protein product is CSANRGGRAKNIQHF.

To note about this clonotype: A read error may account for a junction end that differs from germline. The chain recombines TRBV28 with TRBJ2-3, with D possibly being TRBD1 (6 bases). Germline loops: CDR1 MDHEN, CDR2 SYDVKM. The CDR3 has 12 amino acids. CDR3 protein: CASSGDTNTQYF. The CDR3 DNA sequence: TGTGCCAGCAGCGGGGACACAAATACGCAGTATTTT. The whole variable domain, remainder taken from reference TRBV28 and TRBJ2-3, is DVKVTQSSRYLVKRTGEKVFLECVQDMDHENMFWYRQDPGLGLRLIYFSYDVKMKEKGDIPEGYSVSREKKERFSLILESASTNQTSMYLCASSGDTNTQYFGPGTRLTVL.

This clonotype has just a few counts. This rearrangement joins TRBV28 to TRBJ1-1; no definite D call. This CDR3 has 14 amino acids. The ends were cut back, 8 bases at V and 1 base at J, with 14 bases in the middle. Germline V gene lookup returns CDR1 MDHEN and CDR2 SYDVKM. The CDR3 spells CASSRVPRNTEAFF. CDR3 in DNA: TGTGCCAGCTCCCGTGTGCCCCGGAACACTGAAGCTTTCTTT.

In regard to this clonotype: The junction shows a germline mismatch at one end, possibly a read error. The J gene is TRBJ2-1, the V gene TRBV5-1; no clear D gene. The CDR3 has 15 amino acids. Germline CDR1 SGHRS, CDR2 YFSETQ. CDR3 protein: CASSLSRSSYNAQFF. In DNA form, the CDR3 reads TGCGCCAGCAGCTTGTCAAGGAGCTCCTACAATGCGCAGTTCTTC.

The sample holds many counts of this clonotype. This sequence joins TRBV7-3 and TRBJ2-5, with 8 bases that match TRBD1. The CDR3 runs to 14 residues. Looked up from germline, CDR1 is SGHTA and CDR2 is FQGTGA. The J segment lost 4 bases and the V segment lost 5 bases, leaving 6 bases of the junction unmatched. The CDR3 reads CASSGPGGLETQYF. The DNA for the CDR3 is TGTGCCAGCAGCGGCCCAGGGGGCCTAGAGACCCAGTACTTC.

The table lists this clonotype with many counts. The rearrangement joins TRBV7-6 to TRBJ2-2; 7 bases align to TRBD1. The CDR3 runs to 16 residues. With V trimmed by 5 bases and J by 0 bases, 6 bases remained unmatched. Germline-derived CDR1 and CDR2 are SGHVS and FNYEAQ. The CDR3 sequence is CASSPTGYPNTGELFF. The CDR3 bases are TGTGCCAGCAGCCCGACAGGGTACCCGAACACCGGGGAGCTGTTTTTT.

V usage is TRBV6-5 and J usage is TRBJ2-7; unclear D gene. The CDR3 contains 14 residues. The germline CDR1 and CDR2 sequences are MNHEY and SVGAGI. V lost 6 bases, J lost 2 bases, and 14 bases lay in between. CDR3 loop: CASSLYKTPYEQYF. CDR3 nucleotides: TGTGCCAGCAGCCTTTATAAGACCCCCTACGAGCAGTACTTC.

This clonotype was recorded at least ten times. The chain links TRBV27 to TRBJ2-6; D gene ambiguous. The CDR3 extends over 12 amino acids. V was shortened by 5 bases and J by 2 bases, with 1 base between the two germline ends. Germline CDR1 is MNHEY and CDR2 is SMNVEV (reference sequence). The CDR3 DNA reads as TGTGCCAGCAGTGCTGGGGCCAACGTCCTGACTTTC. It is translated as CASSAGANVLTF.

This clonotype was observed a single time. The gene calls are TRBV29-1 and TRBJ2-1, with D perhaps TRBD1 (6 bases). The CDR3 runs to 14 residues. Trimming left V 3 bases short and J 6 bases short, with 15 bases between. CDR1 is SQVTM and CDR2 is ANQGSEA in the germline V gene. The CDR3 DNA follows: TGCAGCGTTGACCTAAAAGGGGGTAGCAATGAGCAGTTCTTC. It is translated as CSVDLKGGSNEQFF.

This clonotype is a singleton in its sample. This chain connects TRBV29-1 to TRBJ1-2; a weak D match, TRBD1 (5 bases). Germline V gives CDR1 SQVTM, CDR2 ANQGSEA. Trimming removed 0 bases at V and 6 bases at J, with 17 bases between. The CDR3 loop spans 15 amino acids. In DNA form, the CDR3 reads TGCAGCGTTGAAGATCTAGGGGCTTATTTGAATGGCTACACCTTC. It encodes CSVEDLGAYLNGYTF.

This sequence joins TRBV20-1 and TRBJ2-1, with 8 bases fitting TRBD1. V gave up 6 bases and J gave up 8 bases; unmatched junction bases: 12. The CDR3 consists of 14 residues. CDR1 and CDR2 (germline): DFQATT, SNEGSKA (reference sequence). The CDR3, as DNA: TGCAGTGCCACGGGGGAGACAGGGGAGGATGAGCAGTTCTTC. It translates to CSATGETGEDEQFF.

The chain uses TRBV27 and TRBJ2-3; no clear D. The germline V and J ends were trimmed by 4 bases and 4 bases, with 9 bases remaining between them. This CDR3 is built from 13 residues. In germline, CDR1 is MNHEY, CDR2 SMNVEV (reference sequence). The CDR3 nucleotides are TGTGCCAGCAGTTACGCAGGAGCAGATACGCAGTATTTT. Protein product: CASSYAGADTQYF.

The table lists this clonotype with a few counts. The chain links TRBV29-1 to TRBJ2-7; no reliable D call. V shed 6 bases and J shed 1 base, with 10 bases lying between them. Germline-derived CDR1 and CDR2 are SQVTM and ANQGSEA. This CDR3 contains 12 residues. CDR3 nucleotides: TGCAGCGTACTCGAAACATCCTACGAGCAGTACTTC. It encodes CSVLETSYEQYF.

V usage is TRBV7-2 and J usage is TRBJ2-3, with 8 bases matching TRBD2. The length of the CDR3 is 17 residues. Trimming cost V 3 bases and J 4 bases; bases outside gene matches: 12. CDR1 and CDR2 (germline): SGHTA, FQGNSA. The DNA of the CDR3 is TGTGCCAGCAGCTTTTTCCTTAGCGGGGTACGAGCAGATACGCAGTATTTT. Protein sequence: CASSFFLSGVRADTQYF.

The V call is TRBV27, the J call TRBJ2-1; D gene uncertain. Trimming took off 5 bases at V and 9 bases at J, with 14 bases between the two ends. Germline-derived CDR1 and CDR2 are MNHEY and SMNVEV (reference sequence). There are 13 residues in the CDR3. The CDR3 region has the DNA TGTGCCAGCAGTCTCCTCCTAGAACTTGAGCAGTTCTTC. Protein product: CASSLLLELEQFF.

V is TRBV10-3 and J is TRBJ2-1; D may be TRBD2 (5 bases). Germline V gives CDR1 ENHRY, CDR2 SYGVKD. Trimming removed 11 bases at V and 9 bases at J, with 20 bases between. The CDR3 extends over 13 amino acids. This CDR3 is CAVKTTPEGEQFF. The DNA for the CDR3 is TGTGCCGTCAAGACTACCCCCGAGGGTGAGCAGTTCTTC.

This clonotype was observed a few times. The chain joins TRBV10-3 to TRBJ1-1; a possible D gene is TRBD1 (5 bases). Trimming shortened V by 3 bases and J by 6 bases, and 17 bases separated the two germline ends. Germline loops: CDR1 ENHRY, CDR2 SYGVKD. The CDR3 runs 15 residues. CDR3 amino acids: CAISERGGIGAEAFF. CDR3 DNA: TGTGCCATCAGTGAAAGGGGCGGGATTGGTGCTGAAGCTTTCTTT.